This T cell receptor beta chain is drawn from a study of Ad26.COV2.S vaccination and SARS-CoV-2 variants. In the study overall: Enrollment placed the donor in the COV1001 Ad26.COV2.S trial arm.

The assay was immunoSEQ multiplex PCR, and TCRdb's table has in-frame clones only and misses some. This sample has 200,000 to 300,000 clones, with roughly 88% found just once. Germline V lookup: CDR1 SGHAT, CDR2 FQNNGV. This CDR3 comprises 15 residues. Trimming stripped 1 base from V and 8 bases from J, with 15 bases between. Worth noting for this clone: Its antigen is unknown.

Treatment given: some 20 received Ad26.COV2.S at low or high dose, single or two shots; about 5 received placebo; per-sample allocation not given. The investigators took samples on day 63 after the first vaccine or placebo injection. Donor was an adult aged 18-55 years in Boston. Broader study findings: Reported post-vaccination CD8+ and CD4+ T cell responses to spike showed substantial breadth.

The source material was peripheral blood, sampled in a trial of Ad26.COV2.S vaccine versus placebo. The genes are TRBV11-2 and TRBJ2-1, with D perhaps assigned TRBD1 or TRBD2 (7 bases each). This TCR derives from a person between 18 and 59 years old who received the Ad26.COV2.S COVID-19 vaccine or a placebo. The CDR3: CASSLGPGGADEQFF. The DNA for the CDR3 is TGTGCCAGCAGCTTAGGTCCAGGGGGGGCGGATGAGCAGTTCTTC.